This TCR beta chain was identified in a study of T cells in Graves' hyperthyroidism and ophthalmopathy. RNA transcripts yielded amplified TCR beta CDR3 regions. Initially, a first-round RT-PCR of the TCR CDR3 employed the HTBI primer set. TCRdb used MiXCR to reprocess the multiplex PCR reads, holding one entry per CDR3 protein. The top ten hold approximately 15% of the sample, which has fewer than 700,000 distinct CDR3 sequences, under 20% seen once. The V end was cut by 3 bases, the J end by 8 bases, with 13 bases between. This CDR3 spans 14 amino acids. Looked up from germline, CDR1 is MNHNS and CDR2 is SASEGT. This clonotype was counted between two and nine times.

The source material was blood. V gene TRBV6-1 combines with J gene TRBJ1-4, with D maybe TRBD1 (5 bases). The TCR comes from a woman between 18 and 29 years old with Graves' ophthalmopathy. The CDR3, as DNA: TGTGCCAGCAGTGAGTTGGGGACGGACGAAAAACTGTTTTTT. This codes for CASSELGTDEKLFF.